These 5 T cell receptor beta chains originate from one sample sequenced in a study of T cells after yellow fever vaccination. MiXCR, applied by TCRdb to the 5' RACE reads, yields one record per CDR3 protein. The table lists about 370,000 distinct CDR3 sequences, roughly 11% of them singletons. Sequencing used PBMCs, obtained on the day of the first yellow fever vaccination. These receptors originate from a young man who received the YFV17D yellow fever vaccine.

This clonotype showed up many times. This chain joins TRBV18 and TRBJ2-5; TRBD1 might be the D (5 bases). Germline V gives CDR1 KGHSH, CDR2 LQKENI. V was shortened by 5 bases and J by 1 base, with 14 bases between the two germline ends. The length of the CDR3 is 15 residues. This CDR3 reads CASSSSRGPQETQYF. CDR3 DNA sequence: TGTGCCAGCTCATCCAGTAGGGGCCCCCAAGAGACCCAGTACTTC.

This clonotype was seen more than once but under ten times. V usage is TRBV29-1 and J usage is TRBJ2-2; 8 nucleotides align to TRBD1. CDR3 length equals 13 residues. After removal of 5 bases from V and 6 bases from J, the junction contained 5 bases not matched to a gene. Germline V gene data show CDR1 as SQVTM and CDR2 as ANQGSEA. The CDR3 protein is CSVSTGGAGELFF. CDR3 coding DNA: TGCAGCGTTTCTACAGGGGGAGCCGGGGAGCTGTTTTTT.

This rearrangement joins TRBV7-3 to TRBJ2-2, with 8 positions matching TRBD2. In germline, CDR1 is SGHTA, CDR2 FQGTGA. The CDR3 is made up of 16 amino acids. After removal of 4 bases from V and 3 bases from J, the junction contained 7 bases not matched to a gene. The CDR3, as DNA: TGTGCCAGCAGCTCGGGTAGCGGGGACGACACCGGGGAGCTGTTTTTT. It yields the protein CASSSGSGDDTGELFF.

This clonotype has only a few counts. This rearrangement joins TRBV10-3 to TRBJ2-5; TRBD1 is a possible D gene (6 bases). The CDR3 runs 16 residues. Germline CDR1 is ENHRY and CDR2 is SYGVKD. Trimming removed 5 bases at V and 2 bases at J, with 18 bases between. DNA for the CDR3: TGTGCCATCAGTCCCGCCGACTTTAGGGGGCAAGAGACCCAGTACTTC. Translating it yields CAISPADFRGQETQYF.

This clonotype was seen more than once but under ten times. The rearrangement uses TRBV7-9 and TRBJ1-2; no clear D. Germline CDR1 and CDR2: SEHNR and FQNEAQ (reference sequence). This CDR3 is built from 14 residues. Trimming took 5 bases from V and 8 from J, leaving 18 bases between them. The CDR3 DNA reads TGTGCCAGCAGCCCACCGGACTCCTGGCAAGGCTACACCTTC. Translated, it gives CASSPPDSWQGYTF.